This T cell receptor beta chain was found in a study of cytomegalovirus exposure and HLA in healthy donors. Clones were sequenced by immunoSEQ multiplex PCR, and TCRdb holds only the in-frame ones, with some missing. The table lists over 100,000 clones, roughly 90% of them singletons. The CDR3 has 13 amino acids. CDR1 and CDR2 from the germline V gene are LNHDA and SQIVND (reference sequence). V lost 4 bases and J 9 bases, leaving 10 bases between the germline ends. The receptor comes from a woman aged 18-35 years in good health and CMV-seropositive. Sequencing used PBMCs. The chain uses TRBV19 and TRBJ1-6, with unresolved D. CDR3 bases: TGTGCCAGTAGTACGGGTGTAATTTCACCCCTCCACTTT. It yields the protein CASSTGVISPLHF.